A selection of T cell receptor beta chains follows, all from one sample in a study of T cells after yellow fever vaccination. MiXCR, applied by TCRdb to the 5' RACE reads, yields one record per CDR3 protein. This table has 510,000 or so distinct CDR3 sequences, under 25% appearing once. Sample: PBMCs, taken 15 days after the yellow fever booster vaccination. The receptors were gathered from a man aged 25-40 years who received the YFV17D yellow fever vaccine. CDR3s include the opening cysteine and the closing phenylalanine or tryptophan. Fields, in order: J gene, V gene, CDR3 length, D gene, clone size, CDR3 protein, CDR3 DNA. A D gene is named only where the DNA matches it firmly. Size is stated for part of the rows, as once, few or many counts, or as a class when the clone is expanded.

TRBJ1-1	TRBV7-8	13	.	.	CASRLGGGAEAFF	TGTGCCAGCAGACTTGGGGGCGGGGCTGAAGCTTTCTTT
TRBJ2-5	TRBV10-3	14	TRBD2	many	CAISALAGAETQYF	TGTGCCATCAGTGCGCTAGCGGGAGCCGAGACCCAGTACTTC
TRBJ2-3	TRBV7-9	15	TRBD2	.	CASSLSSGRSDTQYF	TGTGCCAGCAGCTTATCGAGCGGGAGATCAGATACGCAGTATTTT
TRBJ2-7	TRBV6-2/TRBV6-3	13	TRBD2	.	CASIGAGRYEQYF	TGTGCCAGCATTGGAGCGGGAAGGTACGAGCAGTACTTC
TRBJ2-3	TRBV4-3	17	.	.	CASSQEVSGAGHRTQYF	TGCGCCAGCAGCCAAGAAGTGAGTGGGGCGGGCCACCGTACGCAGTATTTT
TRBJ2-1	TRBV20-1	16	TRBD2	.	CSARDPLAGGRDEQFF	TGCAGTGCTAGAGATCCCTTAGCGGGCGGAAGGGATGAGCAGTTCTTC
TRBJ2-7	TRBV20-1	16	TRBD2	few	CSARGTSGDISYEQYF	TGCAGTGCTAGGGGGACTAGCGGAGACATCAGCTACGAGCAGTACTTC
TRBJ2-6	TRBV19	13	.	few	CASQGPGANVLTF	TGTGCCAGCCAGGGGCCTGGGGCCAACGTCCTGACTTTC
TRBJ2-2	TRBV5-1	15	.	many	CASSPRGANTGELFF	TGCGCCAGCAGCCCGCGAGGCGCGAACACCGGGGAGCTGTTTTTT
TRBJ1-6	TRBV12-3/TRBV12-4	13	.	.	CASSLGTYTPLHF	TGTGCCAGCAGTTTGGGGACATATACACCCCTCCACTTT
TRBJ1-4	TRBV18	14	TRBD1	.	CASSAGTGTEKLFF	TGTGCCAGCTCGGCCGGGACAGGCACTGAAAAACTGTTTTTT
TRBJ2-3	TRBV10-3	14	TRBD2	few	CAIRRGVDTDTQYF	TGTGCCATCAGGCGGGGGGTGGACACAGATACGCAGTATTTT